These T cell receptor beta chains were read from a single sample in a study of blood T cell repertoires in COVID-19. Produced via immunoSEQ multiplex PCR; TCRdb's table is partial and in-frame only. The data show some 130,000 clones, roughly 90% seen once. Sequencing was done on a sample of peripheral blood. These receptor sequences come from a man aged 55 to 70 with COVID-19, enrolled during active disease. Each CDR3 is given with its conserved first and last residue. Fields, in order: CDR3 protein, CDR3 DNA, clone size, V gene, D gene, J gene. D genes are given only for firm matches. The listing skips clone size in some rows; elsewhere it reads once, few, many or a size class.

CDR3: CAWSRDGELFF
DNA: TGTGCCTGGAGTCGAGACGGGGAGCTGTTTTTT
size: few
V: TRBV30
D: -
J: TRBJ2-2

CDR3: CASSSSRDSFYEQYF
DNA: TGCGCCAGCAGCTCGAGCCGGGACAGTTTCTACGAGCAGTACTTC
size: -
V: TRBV5-1
D: TRBD1
J: TRBJ2-7

CDR3: CASSLDRGLPLRGYTF
DNA: TGTGCCAGCAGCTTAGACCGGGGACTCCCCCTGCGAGGCTACACCTTC
size: once
V: TRBV7-9
D: -
J: TRBJ1-2

CDR3: CASSQSGRNTEAFF
DNA: TGTGCCAGCAGCCAATCCGGTCGGAACACTGAAGCTTTCTTT
size: -
V: TRBV3-1/TRBV3-2
D: -
J: TRBJ1-1

CDR3: CASSVAESGELFF
DNA: TGTGCCAGCAGCGTAGCGGAGTCCGGGGAGCTGTTTTTT
size: few
V: TRBV9
D: -
J: TRBJ2-2

CDR3: CASSPRVKSNQPQHF
DNA: TGTGCCAGCAGTCCCAGGGTGAAGAGCAATCAGCCCCAGCATTTT
size: once
V: TRBV6-5
D: -
J: TRBJ1-5

CDR3: CASSPKGQGRETQYF
DNA: TGTGCCAGCTCACCAAAAGGACAGGGTCGTGAGACCCAGTACTTC
size: -
V: TRBV18
D: TRBD1
J: TRBJ2-5

CDR3: CASTGTGGREQYF
DNA: TGTGCCAGTACCGGGACAGGGGGTCGCGAGCAGTACTTC
size: once
V: TRBV19
D: TRBD1
J: TRBJ2-7

CDR3: CASSPGTGGFSSGNTIYF
DNA: TGTGCCAGCAGCCCCGGGACAGGGGGATTCAGCTCTGGAAACACCATATATTTT
size: -
V: TRBV7-9
D: TRBD1
J: TRBJ1-3

CDR3: CASSPPGASGSSTDTQYF
DNA: TGTGCCAGCAGCCCCCCCGGGGCTAGCGGGTCTAGCACAGATACGCAGTATTTT
size: -
V: TRBV3-1/TRBV3-2
D: TRBD2
J: TRBJ2-3

CDR3: CASSTGQGRYEQYF
DNA: TGTGCCAGTAGTACAGGACAGGGGAGGTACGAGCAGTACTTC
size: once
V: TRBV19
D: TRBD1
J: TRBJ2-7

CDR3: CASSIPGDRGSTEAFF
DNA: TGTGCCAGTAGTATACCCGGGGACAGGGGCAGCACTGAAGCTTTCTTT
size: -
V: TRBV19
D: TRBD1
J: TRBJ1-1

CDR3: CASRASVEGYNEQFF
DNA: TGTGCCAGCAGGGCCAGCGTGGAAGGATACAATGAGCAGTTCTTC
size: -
V: TRBV7-3
D: -
J: TRBJ2-1

CDR3: CASSFGLAENTGELFF
DNA: TGTGCCAGCAGCTTCGGGCTAGCGGAGAACACCGGGGAGCTGTTTTTT
size: once
V: TRBV7-9
D: TRBD2
J: TRBJ2-2

CDR3: CASRKTGGNTEAFF
DNA: TGTGCCAGTAGAAAGACAGGGGGTAACACTGAAGCTTTCTTT
size: -
V: TRBV19
D: TRBD1
J: TRBJ1-1

CDR3: CASSLLGGEYNEQFF
DNA: TGTGCCAGCAGCTTACTAGGGGGCGAGTACAATGAGCAGTTCTTC
size: once
V: TRBV5-4
D: TRBD1
J: TRBJ2-1

CDR3: CASSLGTSNTGELFF
DNA: TGTGCCAGCAGCTTAGGCACCTCGAACACCGGGGAGCTGTTTTTT
size: few
V: TRBV7-3
D: -
J: TRBJ2-2

CDR3: CASSQAARGANYGYTF
DNA: TGTGCCAGCAGCCAAGCGGCTCGGGGGGCTAACTATGGCTACACCTTC
size: -
V: TRBV4-2
D: -
J: TRBJ1-2

CDR3: CASSSSPVTTGLNQPQHF
DNA: TGTGCCAGCAGCTCATCCCCCGTCACTACAGGGCTTAATCAGCCCCAGCATTTT
size: once
V: TRBV5-5
D: -
J: TRBJ1-5

CDR3: CASSTGTSGSGSVPYNEQFF
DNA: TGTGCCAGCAGCACCGGGACTAGCGGGAGTGGGTCCGTCCCCTACAATGAGCAGTTCTTC
size: few
V: TRBV7-9
D: TRBD2
J: TRBJ2-1

CDR3: CAIGTSGSVETQYF
DNA: TGTGCCATCGGGACTAGCGGGAGTGTAGAGACCCAGTACTTC
size: -
V: TRBV6-6
D: TRBD2
J: TRBJ2-5

CDR3: CASSPETGTYEQYF
DNA: TGTGCCAGCAGCCCGGAGACAGGGACCTACGAGCAGTACTTC
size: -
V: TRBV7-9
D: TRBD1
J: TRBJ2-7

CDR3: CASSLVGEAETQYF
DNA: TGTGCCAGCAGCTTAGTTGGGGAGGCGGAGACCCAGTACTTC
size: -
V: TRBV11-2
D: -
J: TRBJ2-5

CDR3: CATSDPSGRHYNEQFF
DNA: TGTGCCACCAGTGATCCTAGCGGGAGACACTACAATGAGCAGTTCTTC
size: -
V: TRBV24-1
D: TRBD2
J: TRBJ2-1

CDR3: CASSQPDGHLSGNTIYF
DNA: TGTGCCAGCAGCCAGCCCGATGGGCACCTCTCTGGAAACACCATATATTTT
size: -
V: TRBV3-1/TRBV3-2
D: -
J: TRBJ1-3

CDR3: CASSSVRTPEGNEQFF
DNA: TGCGCCAGCAGCTCTGTCCGGACCCCCGAGGGCAATGAGCAGTTCTTC
size: -
V: TRBV5-1
D: -
J: TRBJ2-1

CDR3: CASSLEPRTGEDGYTF
DNA: TGCGCCAGCAGCTTGGAACCCAGGACAGGGGAAGATGGCTACACCTTC
size: -
V: TRBV5-1
D: TRBD1
J: TRBJ1-2

CDR3: CASSLEGAYGYTF
DNA: TGCGCCAGCAGCCTTGAGGGGGCCTATGGCTACACCTTC
size: -
V: TRBV5-1
D: TRBD1
J: TRBJ1-2

CDR3: CASSLRGHGYTF
DNA: TGTGCCAGCAGTTTAAGGGGGCATGGCTACACCTTC
size: -
V: TRBV28
D: TRBD1
J: TRBJ1-2

CDR3: CASSKSLPTGKLFF
DNA: TGTGCCAGTAGTAAAAGCCTACCTACGGGGAAACTGTTTTTT
size: once
V: TRBV19
D: -
J: TRBJ1-4

CDR3: CASGTGADQPQHF
DNA: TGTGCCAGTGGGACAGGTGCGGATCAGCCCCAGCATTTT
size: -
V: TRBV19
D: TRBD1
J: TRBJ1-5

CDR3: CASSTTGPDSPLHF
DNA: TGTGCCAGCTCAACTACAGGGCCGGATTCACCCCTCCACTTT
size: -
V: TRBV18
D: -
J: TRBJ1-6

CDR3: CASSDRGGKYNEQFF
DNA: TGTGCCAGCAGTGACAGGGGGGGCAAGTACAATGAGCAGTTCTTC
size: -
V: TRBV28
D: TRBD1
J: TRBJ2-1

CDR3: CASSVRLAGESDTQYF
DNA: TGTGCCAGCAGTGTCAGACTAGCGGGAGAATCAGATACGCAGTATTTT
size: -
V: TRBV9
D: TRBD2
J: TRBJ2-3

CDR3: CASSDGRDPGNTIYF
DNA: TGTGCCAGCAGTGATGGGAGGGATCCTGGAAACACCATATATTTT
size: -
V: TRBV2
D: -
J: TRBJ1-3

CDR3: CASSPWTSTYNEQFF
DNA: TGTGCCAGCAGCCCCTGGACTAGTACCTACAATGAGCAGTTCTTC
size: -
V: TRBV7-8
D: TRBD2
J: TRBJ2-1

CDR3: CASSLAAGGDNQPQHF
DNA: TGTGCCAGCAGCTTGGCTGCAGGGGGAGATAATCAGCCCCAGCATTTT
size: -
V: TRBV5-6
D: TRBD1
J: TRBJ1-5

CDR3: CASSYSGQGSEQYF
DNA: TGTGCCAGCAGTTACTCGGGACAGGGATCCGAGCAGTACTTC
size: -
V: TRBV6-5
D: TRBD1
J: TRBJ2-7

CDR3: CASSPNRGADTQYF
DNA: TGTGCCAGCAGCCCTAACAGGGGAGCAGATACGCAGTATTTT
size: -
V: TRBV11-2
D: TRBD1
J: TRBJ2-3

CDR3: CASSLLAGEADTQYF
DNA: TGTGCCAGCAGCTTACTAGCTGGAGAAGCAGATACGCAGTATTTT
size: -
V: TRBV7-9
D: -
J: TRBJ2-3

CDR3: CASGSWRRAYSGESTDTQYF
DNA: TGTGCTAGTGGTTCTTGGAGGAGGGCTTATAGCGGGGAAAGCACAGATACGCAGTATTTT
size: -
V: TRBV12-5
D: TRBD2
J: TRBJ2-3

CDR3: CASSYLTSEYEQYF
DNA: TGTGCCAGCAGTTACCTGACTAGCGAATACGAGCAGTACTTC
size: -
V: TRBV6-5
D: TRBD2
J: TRBJ2-7

CDR3: CASSQDGASGGYLGQPQHF
DNA: TGCGCCAGCAGCCAAGACGGGGCTTCTGGGGGCTACTTAGGTCAGCCCCAGCATTTT
size: -
V: TRBV4-1
D: -
J: TRBJ1-5

CDR3: CASNNEYSGNTIYF
DNA: TGTGCCAGCAATAACGAGTACTCTGGAAACACCATATATTTT
size: -
V: TRBV25-1
D: -
J: TRBJ1-3

CDR3: CAWSAADSLQPQHF
DNA: TGTGCCTGGAGTGCCGCGGACAGTCTTCAGCCCCAGCATTTT
size: -
V: TRBV30
D: -
J: TRBJ1-5

CDR3: CASSVSLESGNTIYF
DNA: TGTGCCAGCAGCGTATCACTAGAGTCTGGAAACACCATATATTTT
size: -
V: TRBV9
D: -
J: TRBJ1-3

CDR3: CASSYPPTGYNEQFF
DNA: TGTGCCAGCAGTTACCCTCCGACAGGTTACAATGAGCAGTTCTTC
size: -
V: TRBV21-1
D: -
J: TRBJ2-1

CDR3: CASRPTENYEQYF
DNA: TGTGCCAGCAGGCCGACAGAAAACTACGAGCAGTACTTC
size: -
V: TRBV12-3/TRBV12-4
D: -
J: TRBJ2-7

CDR3: CASRPDRGDTEAFF
DNA: TGTGCCAGCAGACCCGACAGGGGGGACACTGAAGCTTTCTTT
size: -
V: TRBV2
D: TRBD1
J: TRBJ1-1

CDR3: CASSAPQGRLNTEAFF
DNA: TGTGCCAGTAGTGCCCCCCAGGGAAGGTTGAACACTGAAGCTTTCTTT
size: once
V: TRBV19
D: -
J: TRBJ1-1

CDR3: CASSTYHTGKAEAFF
DNA: TGCGCCAGCAGCACTTACCATACAGGGAAGGCTGAAGCTTTCTTT
size: -
V: TRBV10-1
D: -
J: TRBJ1-1

CDR3: CASSSDYTDTQYF
DNA: TGTGCCAGCAGCTCAGACTACACAGATACGCAGTATTTT
size: -
V: TRBV13
D: -
J: TRBJ2-3

CDR3: CASSPRNPNEQFF
DNA: TGTGCCAGCTCACCTAGAAATCCGAATGAGCAGTTCTTC
size: -
V: TRBV18
D: -
J: TRBJ2-1

CDR3: CASRQGRPVNSPLHF
DNA: TGTGCCAGCAGGCAGGGGCGTCCTGTTAATTCACCCCTCCACTTT
size: -
V: TRBV2
D: -
J: TRBJ1-6

CDR3: CASSLSRLADEQFF
DNA: TGCGCCAGCAGCCTCTCCCGACTAGCGGATGAGCAGTTCTTC
size: -
V: TRBV5-1
D: TRBD2
J: TRBJ2-1

CDR3: CASSFAGTGGSGANVLTF
DNA: TGTGCCAGCAGCTTTGCCGGGACAGGGGGCTCTGGGGCCAACGTCCTGACTTTC
size: once
V: TRBV5-6
D: TRBD1
J: TRBJ2-6

CDR3: CASSYFRDRGDEQFF
DNA: TGTGCCAGCAGTTACTTCCGGGACAGGGGGGATGAGCAGTTCTTC
size: -
V: TRBV6-5
D: TRBD1
J: TRBJ2-1

CDR3: CASSEGQGEQYF
DNA: TGTGCCAGCAGTGAAGGGCAGGGTGAGCAGTACTTC
size: -
V: TRBV6-1
D: -
J: TRBJ2-7

CDR3: CASSDLAGRDTEAFF
DNA: TGTGCCAGCAGTGATCTGGCAGGGCGTGACACTGAAGCTTTCTTT
size: once
V: TRBV6-1
D: -
J: TRBJ1-1

CDR3: CAWSNVLANYGYTF
DNA: TGTGCCTGGAGTAACGTCCTAGCTAACTATGGCTACACCTTC
size: -
V: TRBV30
D: -
J: TRBJ1-2